This T cell receptor beta chain derives from a study of cytomegalovirus exposure and HLA in healthy donors. Regarding this clone: Its antigen is not known.

The germline gives CDR1 MNHEY, CDR2 SMNVEV (reference sequence). V was cut by 5 bases and J by 3 bases, with 17 bases left in between. The CDR3 runs to 16 residues. Points from the study as a whole: An ancestry cluster, one associated with Asian ancestry, reportedly showed fewer N-insertions than the approximately 660-donor mean in a later analysis. The authors listed 180 or so TCR beta chains as cytomegalovirus-associated.

Primers: 60 Vbeta forward and 13 Jbeta reverse. Using immunoSEQ multiplex PCR, the repertoire was profiled, and TCRdb retains in-frame clones only, with some absent. The sample contains about 140,000 clones, 80% of which appear only once. The chain carries TRBV27 and TRBJ1-5, with D possibly TRBD1 on 6 matching bases. This TCR was sampled from a male donor in good health and CMV-seronegative. The sample comprised PBMCs. CDR3 residues: CASSPRTDGFNQPQHF. The CDR3, as DNA: TGTGCCAGCAGTCCTCGGACAGACGGGTTCAATCAGCCCCAGCATTTT.